This TCR beta chain was recorded in a study of cytomegalovirus exposure and HLA in healthy donors. Study results and limitations: Sequencing likely produced, as an artifact, a cluster of highly shared sequence variants. Using a false discovery rate of 0.05, a later analysis showed that 15,000 to 20,000 TCR beta sequences were associated with HLA alleles.

Turning to this clone: Its antigen is not identified.

PCR primers comprised 60 Vbeta and 13 Jbeta primers. This table comes from immunoSEQ multiplex PCR, and its TCRdb copy is limited to in-frame clones, with some not included. Counted here are about 200,000 clones, approximately 80% occurring once; the ten biggest clones make up about 0.094%. Trimming left V 3 bases short and J 8 bases short, with 10 bases between. Germline CDR1 SGHNT, CDR2 YYREEE (reference sequence). There are 12 residues in the CDR3. Sequenced material: PBMCs. This chain links TRBV5-4 with TRBJ2-3; no reliable D call. The source of this sequence is a boy aged 2 to 10 in good health and CMV-seronegative. The CDR3 nucleotides read TGTGCCAGCAGCTGGTCAGGTTCTACGCAGTATTTT. Amino acid sequence: CASSWSGSTQYF.